These 5 T cell receptor beta chains were all obtained from the same sample, sequenced in a study of blood T cell repertoires in COVID-19. Method: immunoSEQ multiplex PCR; TCRdb's copy keeps in-frame clones and lacks some. This sample has fewer than 35,000 clones, with approximately 85% found just once. Sequencing input: peripheral blood. The receptors here all came from a man aged 60 to 75 with active COVID-19.

The V gene is TRBV5-6, the J gene TRBJ2-2; D is perhaps TRBD1 (6 bases). The V gene lost 2 bases and the J gene lost 5 bases, with 10 bases spanning the gap. The CDR3 extends over 14 amino acids. The germline gives CDR1 SGHDT, CDR2 YYEEEE. In nucleotides, the CDR3 is TGTGCCAGCAGCTTAGCAGGGGTAACCGGGGAGCTGTTTTTT. As protein: CASSLAGVTGELFF.

The chain carries TRBV7-8 and TRBJ2-1, with 13 nucleotides matching TRBD2. V was pared by 0 bases and J by 9 bases, with 2 bases of the junction left unmatched. The CDR3 contains 15 residues. CDR1 is SGHVS and CDR2 is FQNEAQ in the germline V gene. As DNA, the CDR3 is TGTGCCAGCAGCTTAGCCGGGACTAGCGGGGTTGAGCAGTTCTTC. It translates to CASSLAGTSGVEQFF.

This rearrangement joins TRBV3-1 (or the pseudogene TRBV3-2) to TRBJ2-3, with 12 bases that match TRBD2. The CDR3 is 18 residues long. Trimming cost V 3 bases and J 2 bases; bases outside gene matches: 9. Germline CDR1 is LGHDT and CDR2 is YNNKEL (reference sequence). CDR3 in DNA: TGTGCCAGCAGCCACCCCTCCGGACTAGCGGGGCACACAGATACGCAGTATTTT. It translates to CASSHPSGLAGHTDTQYF.

V gene TRBV28 combines with J gene TRBJ1-2, with D perhaps TRBD1 (6 bases). V was shortened by 3 bases and J by 8 bases, with 13 bases between the two germline ends. Germline lookup yields CDR1 MDHEN and CDR2 SYDVKM. This CDR3 comprises 13 residues. The DNA of the CDR3 is TGTGCCAGCAGTTTCCCCAGGGGCCAGGGCTACACCTTC. Protein sequence: CASSFPRGQGYTF.

This clone came up once. The chain couples TRBV20-1 to TRBJ2-1; D unclear. Germline V CDR1 and CDR2: DFQATT, SNEGSKA (reference sequence). The length of the CDR3 is 15 residues. Trimming took off 3 bases at V and 10 bases at J, with 22 bases between the two ends. The CDR3: CSASVRDSPLEEQFF. The CDR3 nucleotides read TGCAGTGCTAGTGTCCGCGACTCCCCTCTCGAAGAGCAGTTCTTC.